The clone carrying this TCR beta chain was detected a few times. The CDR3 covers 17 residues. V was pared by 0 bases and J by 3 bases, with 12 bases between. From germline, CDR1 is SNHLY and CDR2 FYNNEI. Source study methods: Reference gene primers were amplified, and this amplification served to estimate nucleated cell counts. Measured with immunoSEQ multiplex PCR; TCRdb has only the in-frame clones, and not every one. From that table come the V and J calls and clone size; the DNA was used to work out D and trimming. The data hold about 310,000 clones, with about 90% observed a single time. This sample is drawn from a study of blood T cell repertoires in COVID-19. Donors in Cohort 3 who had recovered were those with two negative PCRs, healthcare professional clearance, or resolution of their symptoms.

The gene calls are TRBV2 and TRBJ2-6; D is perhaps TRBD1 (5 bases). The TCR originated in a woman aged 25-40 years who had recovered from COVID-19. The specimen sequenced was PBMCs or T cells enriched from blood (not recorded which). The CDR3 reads CASSEALPGYGANVLTF. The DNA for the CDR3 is TGTGCCAGCAGTGAAGCGCTTCCAGGGTATGGGGCCAACGTCCTGACTTTC.